A selection of T cell receptor beta chains follows, all from one sample in a study of blood T cell repertoires in COVID-19. TCRdb's table, derived via immunoSEQ multiplex PCR, lists solely in-frame clones and lacks some. The table has approximately 300,000 clones, 89% seen once. Material: PBMCs or T cells enriched from blood (not recorded which). The receptors derive from a man in his 60s who had recovered from COVID-19. Each CDR3 is given with its conserved first and last residue. Fields, in order: V gene, J gene, CDR3 length, D gene, clone size, CDR3 protein, CDR3 DNA. D genes are given only for firm matches. Clone size, where shown, is once, few, many, or a class for clones that have expanded.

V: TRBV5-4; J: TRBJ1-1; length: 13; D: -; size: -; CDR3: CASSLASYTEAFF; DNA: TGTGCCAGCAGCTTGGCCAGTTACACTGAAGCTTTCTTT
V: TRBV18; J: TRBJ2-1; length: 15; D: TRBD2; size: -; CDR3: CASSLPGTSSNEQFF; DNA: TGTGCCAGCTCTTTACCCGGGACTAGCAGCAATGAGCAGTTCTTC
V: TRBV5-1; J: TRBJ1-4; length: 15; D: TRBD1; size: -; CDR3: CASSLGDSLMEKLFF; DNA: TGCGCCAGCAGCTTGGGGGACAGTCTAATGGAAAAACTGTTTTTT
V: TRBV7-9; J: TRBJ2-5; length: 15; D: -; size: -; CDR3: CASSLGSGARETQYF; DNA: TGTGCCAGCAGCTTAGGGTCAGGGGCAAGGGAGACCCAGTACTTC
V: TRBV7-3; J: TRBJ1-3; length: 15; D: -; size: -; CDR3: CASSLTGGVGNTIYF; DNA: TGTGCCAGCAGCTTAACAGGAGGGGTTGGAAACACCATATATTTT
V: TRBV28; J: TRBJ2-7; length: 15; D: -; size: -; CDR3: CASSFLTAGDGEQYF; DNA: TGTGCCAGCAGTTTTCTGACCGCAGGGGATGGCGAGCAGTACTTC
V: TRBV28; J: TRBJ2-7; length: 13; D: TRBD1; size: once; CDR3: CASSLQGFDEQYF; DNA: TGTGCCAGCAGCCTACAGGGGTTCGACGAGCAGTACTTC
V: TRBV9; J: TRBJ2-7; length: 15; D: -; size: once; CDR3: CASSVGPGGSYEQYF; DNA: TGTGCCAGCAGCGTAGGTCCAGGGGGGTCCTACGAGCAGTACTTC
V: TRBV28; J: TRBJ2-3; length: 12; D: -; size: -; CDR3: CASSLTGNTQYF; DNA: TGTGCCAGCAGCCTTACAGGGAATACGCAGTATTTT
V: TRBV5-1; J: TRBJ2-2; length: 14; D: -; size: -; CDR3: CASSPQANTGELFF; DNA: TGCGCCAGCAGCCCCCAGGCGAACACCGGGGAGCTGTTTTTT
V: TRBV6-1; J: TRBJ1-5; length: 17; D: TRBD1; size: -; CDR3: CASSALDRGRYNQPQHF; DNA: TGTGCCAGCAGTGCTCTGGACAGGGGGCGATACAATCAGCCCCAGCATTTT
V: TRBV9; J: TRBJ2-1; length: 16; D: TRBD2; size: -; CDR3: CASSVGTSGRGYEQFF; DNA: TGTGCCAGCAGCGTGGGGACTAGCGGGAGAGGGTATGAGCAGTTCTTC
V: TRBV30; J: TRBJ1-5; length: 14; D: TRBD1; size: -; CDR3: CAWNLRGGDQPQHF; DNA: TGTGCCTGGAACCTTCGAGGGGGCGATCAGCCCCAGCATTTT
V: TRBV11-1; J: TRBJ1-1; length: 12; D: -; size: few; CDR3: CASSLHNTEAFF; DNA: TGTGCCAGCAGCTTACATAACACTGAAGCTTTCTTT
V: TRBV28; J: TRBJ2-7; length: 15; D: -; size: -; CDR3: CASSLSPGQTYEQYF; DNA: TGTGCCAGCAGTTTATCTCCAGGGCAAACCTACGAGCAGTACTTC
V: TRBV2; J: TRBJ2-7; length: 12; D: -; size: -; CDR3: CASSQGGVEQYF; DNA: TGTGCCAGCAGCCAAGGGGGGGTCGAGCAGTACTTC
V: TRBV5-1; J: TRBJ2-1; length: 15; D: TRBD2; size: -; CDR3: CASSLAAGGYNEQFF; DNA: TGCGCCAGCAGCTTGGCCGCGGGAGGCTACAATGAGCAGTTCTTC
V: TRBV6-5; J: TRBJ2-7; length: 13; D: TRBD2; size: -; CDR3: CASNAGESYEQYF; DNA: TGTGCCAGCAACGCGGGAGAGTCCTACGAGCAGTACTTC
V: TRBV7-3; J: TRBJ2-1; length: 13; D: -; size: -; CDR3: CASSLLQAGEQFF; DNA: TGTGCCAGCAGCTTATTACAGGCTGGTGAGCAGTTCTTC
V: TRBV14; J: TRBJ2-7; length: 16; D: -; size: -; CDR3: CASSQRDGRASYEQYF; DNA: TGTGCCAGCAGCCAGCGGGACGGAAGGGCCTCCTACGAGCAGTACTTC
V: TRBV4-2; J: TRBJ1-4; length: 18; D: TRBD1; size: -; CDR3: CASSPGGAGAATNEKLFF; DNA: TGTGCCAGCAGCCCAGGGGGCGCTGGGGCCGCAACTAATGAAAAACTGTTTTTT
V: TRBV19; J: TRBJ2-3; length: 15; D: TRBD2; size: -; CDR3: CASSPSGTNTDTQYF; DNA: TGTGCCAGTAGCCCTAGCGGGACCAACACAGATACGCAGTATTTT
V: TRBV7-2; J: TRBJ2-5; length: 15; D: TRBD1; size: -; CDR3: CASSLGRTGWETQYF; DNA: TGTGCCAGCAGCTTAGGTCGGACAGGGTGGGAGACCCAGTACTTC
V: TRBV5-1; J: TRBJ1-2; length: 16; D: -; size: -; CDR3: CASSYAWADPNYGYTF; DNA: TGCGCCAGCAGCTACGCGTGGGCAGACCCTAACTATGGCTACACCTTC
V: TRBV10-3; J: TRBJ1-6; length: 14; D: -; size: -; CDR3: CAIREDRVVEPLHF; DNA: TGTGCCATCAGGGAGGACCGGGTTGTCGAACCCCTCCACTTT
V: TRBV7-9; J: TRBJ1-1; length: 14; D: -; size: -; CDR3: CASSEGRRHTEAFF; DNA: TGTGCCAGCAGTGAAGGGAGAAGACACACTGAAGCTTTCTTT
V: TRBV7-9; J: TRBJ1-2; length: 14; D: -; size: -; CDR3: CASSPRDNNYGYTF; DNA: TGTGCCAGCAGCCCCCGGGACAACAACTATGGCTACACCTTC
V: TRBV28; J: TRBJ2-1; length: 13; D: TRBD2; size: -; CDR3: CASHRGGGNEQFF; DNA: TGTGCCAGTCATAGGGGCGGGGGCAATGAGCAGTTCTTC
V: TRBV5-1; J: TRBJ2-7; length: 14; D: -; size: -; CDR3: CASSTRTNSYEQYF; DNA: TGCGCCAGCAGTACCCGGACAAACTCCTACGAGCAGTACTTC
V: TRBV7-9; J: TRBJ2-7; length: 16; D: TRBD1; size: -; CDR3: CASSTPRTGSAYEQYF; DNA: TGTGCCAGCAGCACCCCGAGGACAGGGTCTGCCTACGAGCAGTACTTC
V: TRBV10-1; J: TRBJ1-5; length: 14; D: -; size: -; CDR3: CASSELGGNQPQHF; DNA: TGCGCCAGCAGTGAGCTAGGAGGCAATCAGCCCCAGCATTTT
V: TRBV5-1; J: TRBJ2-3; length: 16; D: -; size: -; CDR3: CASSLLSSWRQTTQYF; DNA: TGCGCCAGCAGCTTGCTGTCTAGCTGGAGGCAGACGACGCAGTATTTT
V: TRBV9; J: TRBJ2-7; length: 16; D: -; size: -; CDR3: CASSWGGGSLSDEQYF; DNA: TGTGCCAGCAGTTGGGGGGGCGGGAGTCTCAGCGACGAGCAGTACTTC
V: TRBV28; J: TRBJ2-1; length: 15; D: -; size: -; CDR3: CASSLPRQAYNEQFF; DNA: TGTGCCAGCAGTTTACCGAGACAGGCCTACAATGAGCAGTTCTTC
V: TRBV28; J: TRBJ2-7; length: 11; D: -; size: -; CDR3: CASSPHREQYF; DNA: TGTGCCAGCAGTCCCCATCGGGAGCAGTACTTC
V: TRBV13; J: TRBJ1-2; length: 14; D: TRBD1; size: once; CDR3: CASSSSQGATGYTF; DNA: TGTGCCAGCAGCTCTAGTCAGGGGGCAACTGGCTACACCTTC
V: TRBV18; J: TRBJ2-7; length: 13; D: TRBD1; size: -; CDR3: CASSPTGVYEQYF; DNA: TGTGCCAGCTCACCTACAGGGGTCTACGAGCAGTACTTC
V: TRBV5-6; J: TRBJ2-3; length: 15; D: TRBD2; size: -; CDR3: CASSLLAALGDTQYF; DNA: TGTGCCAGCAGCTTACTAGCGGCCCTGGGAGATACGCAGTATTTT
V: TRBV5-1; J: TRBJ2-3; length: 15; D: TRBD1; size: -; CDR3: CASSLEQGGPDTQYF; DNA: TGCGCCAGCAGCTTGGAACAGGGGGGCCCAGATACGCAGTATTTT
V: TRBV18; J: TRBJ2-1; length: 18; D: TRBD2; size: -; CDR3: CASSPLGTSGRAYNEQFF; DNA: TGTGCCAGCTCACCACTCGGGACTAGCGGGAGGGCCTACAATGAGCAGTTCTTC
V: TRBV28; J: TRBJ1-4; length: 15; D: TRBD1; size: -; CDR3: CASSLVWTGSEKLFF; DNA: TGTGCCAGCAGTTTAGTCTGGACAGGGAGTGAAAAACTGTTTTTT